The present TCR beta chain was sequenced within a study of T cell responses to AZD1222 COVID-19 vaccine. There are 15 residues in the CDR3. Trimming removed 5 bases at V and 2 bases at J, with 14 bases between. Germline CDR1 MNHEY, CDR2 SVGEGT. TCRdb's table, derived via immunoSEQ multiplex PCR, lists solely in-frame clones and lacks some. The sample lists some 200,000 clones; approximately 89% were seen once. This material consisted of peripheral blood, taken 28 days after the second AZD1222 dose. The origin of this receptor is an adult who received the AZD1222 COVID-19 vaccine. The rearrangement links TRBV6-2 or TRBV6-3 to TRBJ2-3; a weak D match, TRBD1 (6 bases). The CDR3 sequence is CASSDQTGVTDTQYF. The CDR3 DNA follows: TGTGCCAGCAGTGACCAGACAGGAGTCACAGATACGCAGTATTTT.